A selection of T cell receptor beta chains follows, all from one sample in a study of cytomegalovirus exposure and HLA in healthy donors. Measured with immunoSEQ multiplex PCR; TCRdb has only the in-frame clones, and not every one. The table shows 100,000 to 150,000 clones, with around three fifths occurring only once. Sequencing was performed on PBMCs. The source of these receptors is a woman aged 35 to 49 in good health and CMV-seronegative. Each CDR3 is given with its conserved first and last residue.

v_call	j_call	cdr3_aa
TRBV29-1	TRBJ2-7	CSVGRGLSYEQYF
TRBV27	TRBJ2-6	CASSPRLAGAGANVLTF
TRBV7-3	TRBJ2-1	CASSRRDRAFDEQFF
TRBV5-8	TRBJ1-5	CASSLGQGRDQPQHF
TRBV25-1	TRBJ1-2	CASSESGFSYYGYTF
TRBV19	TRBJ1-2	CASSGLRDRASYGYTF
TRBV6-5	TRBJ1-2	CASSIGTGVTYGYTF
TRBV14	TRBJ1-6	CASSQASQGLSPLHF
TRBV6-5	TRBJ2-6	CASTSGGAGANVPTF
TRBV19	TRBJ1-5	CASSPGGRRHNQPQHF
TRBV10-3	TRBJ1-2	CAIRGGTEALGIGYTF
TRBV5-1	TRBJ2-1	CASSTITGTGILYEQFF
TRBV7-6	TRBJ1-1	CASARVPQAEAFF